This T cell receptor beta chain stems from a study of cytomegalovirus exposure and HLA in healthy donors (dated by TCRdb to about 2017). A note on the overall study: An earlier analysis of about 530 of the donors reported 250 to 300 Gb of sequence data and about 120 million unique TCR beta sequences obtained from about 179 million T cells. An early release that covered more than 550 HLA-typed donors contained about 300 gigabases of sequencing data and 80 million or so unique TCR sequences. Of the 350 to 400 genotyped donors, about 80% fell in the genetic ancestry cluster associated with self-reported Caucasian donors. The study was designed to test whether signatures of past pathogen exposure could be identified by cataloging public T cell receptors. The study profiled the T cell repertoires of 500 to 800 subjects by immunosequencing and related them to cytomegalovirus serostatus. Along with the roughly 670-subject first cohort, a separate validation cohort of over a hundred different subjects was used. The study combined high-throughput TCR immunosequencing, statistical association of individual TCRs with disease status, and machine learning to predict cytomegalovirus infection status. A later analysis re-examined previously published TCR beta repertoires from 600 to 700 donors and added high-resolution HLA genotyping to investigate patterns of TCR occurrence. In the later analysis, no new phenotypic data were used to find candidate immune exposures; instead, reliance was placed on TCR beta sequences and their occurrence across donors. An earlier analysis of approximately 630 of the donors applied high-throughput TCR beta sequencing to assess whether each TCR beta V gene segment acted as functional or pseudogenic. Donor age, sex, ethnicity and CMV serostatus were compiled together with the repertoire data. Genome-wide SNP genotypes for about 55% of the roughly 670 donors were used in a later genetic analysis, which treated that subset as a discovery cohort. Every discovery cohort repertoire had been produced on one sequencing platform. HLA typing covered class I and class II loci at four-digit resolution. Typing coverage varied by locus: roughly 629-630 donors for A, B, C, DRB1 and DQB1; approximately 500 for DQA1; about 570 for DPA1; 400 to 480 for DPB1. Because of strong linkage in the cohort, four or five DR-DQ haplotypes were treated as single units for association and clustering. On average, 235,054 unique TCR beta nucleotide sequences were sequenced per donor among about 400 genotyped donors of the cohort, with about 19% of those sequences being non-productive. Beyond this particular receptor, the publication reports: According to a later analysis, TCR association rates differed among HLA loci, with DRB1 alleles showing the most associated TCRs and HLA-C alleles showing the fewest. A total of some 180 TCR beta chains were listed by the study as associated with cytomegalovirus. A cluster of highly shared sequence variants was judged likely to be a technical artifact of the sequencing pipeline. Immune exposure information for the cohort was limited to CMV serostatus. A further reported finding was that TCR beta sequences accurately predicted the HLA-A and HLA-B alleles for most subjects in the first cohort. In vitro tests confirmed that a few of the cytomegalovirus-associated TCR beta chains recognize cytomegalovirus antigens. In an earlier analysis of 587 of the donors, most TCR beta V segments appeared in productive rearrangements about 87% or about 30% of the time, broadly matching IMGT annotations. While some public TCRs were present in many individuals, most TCR sequences turned up only very rarely across donors. Because the 87-base-pair reads could not distinguish some IMGT-functional V segments, including TRBV6-2 and TRBV6-3, those segments were excluded. The earlier analysis of 587 of the donors excluded roughly 17 rarely observed V segments, including chromosome 9 orphons, because counts were too low. Most CMV-associated TCR beta chains appeared to be HLA-restricted in a later analysis, and the HLA associations seemed to be driven largely by CMV exposure. Linkage disequilibrium might explain the correlated functional status among segregating V segments, but an unknown experimental factor could not be ruled out. According to the authors, the approach could potentially be generalized to other disease states and immunological phenotypes. Presence/absence analyses assumed roughly uniform sequencing depth across donors, an assumption that may not hold. In this cohort, only TCR beta chains were sequenced, and detectable features were limited by the absence of alpha or paired-chain data. In a later analysis, around 17,000 TCR beta sequences were associated with specific HLA alleles at a false discovery rate of 0.05. Because HLA typing was missing for some donors at each locus, association tests included only the typed subset. According to a later genetic analysis, donors in an Asian-associated ancestry cluster had fewer N-insertions in productive TCRs than the approximately 610-donor mean. The classifier was reported to diagnose cytomegalovirus status with high specificity and sensitivity in both the original and validation cohorts. According to a later analysis, parvovirus B19, influenza, CMV and Epstein-Barr virus appeared linked to several top co-occurrence clusters. A later analysis found that HLA-associated TCR beta chains were more clonally expanded and had lower generation probabilities than equally common non-associated chains. Strong co-occurrence of HLA alleles, especially DR and DQ, made assigning TCR associations to individual alleles difficult. V-gene and J-gene trimming of TCR beta chains was associated with a missense DCLRE1C variant in a later genetic analysis, and the association was replicated in an independent cohort.

The cohort comprised fewer than 700 healthy bone marrow donors. Cohort members were all nominally healthy when sampled, although unrecorded immune exposures were likely present. The donor was CMV seronegative and belonged to the group of around 350 seronegative cohort members. A peripheral blood sample was provided by each donor, and peripheral blood mononuclear cells were used for TCR beta sequencing. The Qiagen DNeasy Blood Extraction Kit was used to extract genomic DNA from the blood cell samples. The library relied on the immunoSEQ multiplex PCR assay. For the multiplex PCR, a mixture combining 60 forward primers for TCR Vbeta segments and 13 reverse primers for TCR Jbeta segments was used. Amplification of the CDR3 region of rearranged TCR beta genes was performed with a multiplex PCR assay on genomic DNA. The amplified TCR beta libraries were sequenced on the Illumina HiSeq System as 87-base-pair reads. The paper's processing steps were these. A later analysis tallied 75 million to 95 million unique TCR beta chains across the 650 to 750 repertoires, and about 10 million of those chains were shared by two or more donors. Raw reads were error-corrected and collapsed into unique sequences with a nearest-neighbor algorithm that merged closely related sequences to remove PCR and sequencing errors. V, D and J gene segments were assigned by aligning CDR3 sequences to IMGT reference sequences. Each retained sequence needed at least a six-nucleotide match to both a V gene segment and a J gene segment. A rearrangement was called productive if the CDR3 had no stop codons and remained in frame with V and J, and every other rearrangement was called non-productive. Following IMGT convention, CDR3 was defined as the stretch from the second conserved V-encoded cysteine to the conserved J-encoded phenylalanine. The earlier analysis of roughly 590 of the donors excluded any sequence lacking an unambiguous match to a single V gene segment. An earlier analysis of 587 of the donors classified V segments as functional when productive rearrangements were above 56.7% and as segregating when the standard deviation between donors was above 5%. To diagnose cytomegalovirus status from the catalog of TCR beta chain sequences, a statistical classification framework was built. V and J gene assignment, in a later analysis, came from comparing TCR nucleotide sequences with IMGT/GENE-DB human TR gene sequences. The TCRdist pipeline was used in a later analysis to assign CDR3 sequences and most-parsimonious VDJ recombination scenarios. In a later analysis, every TCR beta chain was defined by the combination of its CDR3 amino acid sequence and its V-gene family, and reads without a unique V-gene family were dropped. As a way to deal with suspected cross-contamination and a sequencing artifact, a later analysis dropped roughly 620 nucleotide sequences that were highly shared and had low generation probability. For each public chain, a later analysis derived a clonal expansion index from normalized ranks of inferred template counts within each repertoire. Generation probabilities in a later analysis came from a VDJ recombination model fitted to out-of-frame rearrangements, and those results were checked against IGoR. Hypergeometric tests were used in a later analysis to score TCR-TCR, TCR-HLA and TCR-CMV co-occurrence, with a repertoire-size bias correction applied to the TCR pairs. False discovery rates were estimated in a later analysis by permuting HLA or CMV assignments 20 times. In a later analysis, co-occurring TCRs were grouped using DBSCAN, with TCRdist sequence similarity added in when clustering inside HLA-allele-positive subsets. Repertoires with fewer than 30,000 or more than 120,000 public chains were left out of co-occurrence clustering, as were five repertoires with anomalous nucleotide sharing. TCRdb's version of the immuneACCESS table is confined to in-frame rearrangements and falls short of the full clone set. An unresolved V gene accounts for under half of the shortfall where checked; the remainder is of unknown origin. Clone size and V and J calls were adopted from that table, with D and trimming inferred from the DNA. Recorded for this sample are around 68,000 clones; over 75% of them occurred a single time. The ten largest clones add up to around 10% of the sample.

Details on this clone: It has no known antigen specificity. Per-base qualities were not stored, and no clone one base away is much larger.

Unmatched junction bases come to 5, with V trimmed by 1 base and J by 2 bases. Including the terminal cysteine and phenylalanine, the CDR3 comprises 16 residues. Only the CDR3 part of the read is kept: 48 bases, read in frame from the first base. The CDR1 and CDR2 encoded by the germline V gene (reference sequence) are SEHNR and FQNEAQ. What was sequenced was PBMCs. Rearrangement joined TRBV7-9 to TRBJ2-1; the central 7 bases match TRBD1. This sequence originates from a female donor in good health and CMV-seronegative. The CDR3 corresponds to CASSLVGQGAYNEQFF. The bases read TGTGCCAGCAGCTTAGTTGGGCAGGGGGCCTACAATGAGCAGTTCTTC.